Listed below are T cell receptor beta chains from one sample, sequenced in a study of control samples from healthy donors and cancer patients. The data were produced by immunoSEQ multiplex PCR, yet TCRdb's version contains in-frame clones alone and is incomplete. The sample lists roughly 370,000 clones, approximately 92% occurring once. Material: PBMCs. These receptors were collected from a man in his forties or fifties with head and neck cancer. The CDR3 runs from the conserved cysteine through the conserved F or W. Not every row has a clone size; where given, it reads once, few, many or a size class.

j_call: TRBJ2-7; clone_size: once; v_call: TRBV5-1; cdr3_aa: CASSLDGLAGGSSYEQYF
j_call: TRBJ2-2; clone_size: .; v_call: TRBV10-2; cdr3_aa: CASLAGNTGELFF
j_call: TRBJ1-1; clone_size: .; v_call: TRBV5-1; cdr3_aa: CATGENTEAFF
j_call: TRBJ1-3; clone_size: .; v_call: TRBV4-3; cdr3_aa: CASSQVESSGNTIYF
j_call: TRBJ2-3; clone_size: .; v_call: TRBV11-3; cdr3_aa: CASSAGGATDTQYF
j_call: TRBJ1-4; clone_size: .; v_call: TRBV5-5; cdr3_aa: CASSLWENEKLFF
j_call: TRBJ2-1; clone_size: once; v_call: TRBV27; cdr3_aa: CASSYGGPGNEQFF
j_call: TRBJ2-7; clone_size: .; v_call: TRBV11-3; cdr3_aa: CASSRRARPSSYEQYF
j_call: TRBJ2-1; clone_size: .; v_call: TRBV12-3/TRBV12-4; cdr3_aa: CASSSPDNEQFF
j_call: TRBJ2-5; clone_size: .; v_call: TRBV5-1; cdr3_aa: CASKPTLGQETQYF
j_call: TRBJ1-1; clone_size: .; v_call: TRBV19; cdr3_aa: CASSILPGRVGEAFF
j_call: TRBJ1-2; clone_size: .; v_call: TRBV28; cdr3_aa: CASSFNQPNYGYTF
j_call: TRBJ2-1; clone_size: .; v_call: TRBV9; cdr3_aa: CASSYPARVAYNEQFF
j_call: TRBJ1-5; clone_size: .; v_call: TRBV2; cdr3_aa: CASGRGNQPQHF
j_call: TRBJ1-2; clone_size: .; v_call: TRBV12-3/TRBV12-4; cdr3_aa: CASLTTGAHGYTF
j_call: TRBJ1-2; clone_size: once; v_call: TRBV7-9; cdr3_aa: CASSLTGVLRGYTF
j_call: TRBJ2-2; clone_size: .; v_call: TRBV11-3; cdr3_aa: CASRRGGGTGELFF
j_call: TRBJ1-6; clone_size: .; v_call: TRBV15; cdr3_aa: CATSRARFGVYNSPLHF
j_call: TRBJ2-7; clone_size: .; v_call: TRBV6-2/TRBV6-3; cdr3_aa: CASSSPGLAGVYEQYF
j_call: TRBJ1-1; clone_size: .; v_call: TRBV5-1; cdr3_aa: CASSLSQRVSEAFF
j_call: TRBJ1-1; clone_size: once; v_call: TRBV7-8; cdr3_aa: CASSSYMEEAFF
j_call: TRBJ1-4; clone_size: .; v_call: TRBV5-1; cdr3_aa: CASSRDSEGEKLFF
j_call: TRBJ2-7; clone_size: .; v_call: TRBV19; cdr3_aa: CASSRLDGAGYEQYF
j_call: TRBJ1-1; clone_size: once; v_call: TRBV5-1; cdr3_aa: CASSLRVRSAGNTEAFF
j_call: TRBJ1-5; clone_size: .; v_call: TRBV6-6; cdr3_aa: CASLERSGQPQHF
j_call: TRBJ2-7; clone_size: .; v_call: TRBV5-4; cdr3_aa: CASSSRTGRYVGQYF
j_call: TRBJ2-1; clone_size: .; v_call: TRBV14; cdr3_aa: CASSRTSGGVYNEQFF
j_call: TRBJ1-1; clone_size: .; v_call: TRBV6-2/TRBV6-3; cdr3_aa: CASSIGGGGNTEAFF
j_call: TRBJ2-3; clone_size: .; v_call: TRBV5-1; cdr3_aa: CASSDRDSTDTQYF
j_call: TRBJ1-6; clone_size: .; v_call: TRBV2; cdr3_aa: CASRSQGTNYNSPLHF
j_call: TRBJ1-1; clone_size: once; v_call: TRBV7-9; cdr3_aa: CASRLGGNTEAFF
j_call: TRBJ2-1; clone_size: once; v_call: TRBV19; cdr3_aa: CASSIVAGNEQFF
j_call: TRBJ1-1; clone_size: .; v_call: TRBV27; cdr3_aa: CASSLSIDRVVTEAFF
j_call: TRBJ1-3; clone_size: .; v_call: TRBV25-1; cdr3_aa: CASSETLGNTIYF
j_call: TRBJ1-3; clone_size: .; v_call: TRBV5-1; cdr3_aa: CASSFPGNTIYF
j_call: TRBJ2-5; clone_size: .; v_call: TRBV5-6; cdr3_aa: CASSLVPPQGKTQYF
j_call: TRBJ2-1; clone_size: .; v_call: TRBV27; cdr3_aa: CASSPQRMNNEQFF
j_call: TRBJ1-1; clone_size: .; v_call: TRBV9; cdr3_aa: CASSVGPEPNTEAFF
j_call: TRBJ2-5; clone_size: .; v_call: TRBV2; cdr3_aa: CASKGEETQYF
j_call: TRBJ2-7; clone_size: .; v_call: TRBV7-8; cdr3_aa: CASSLEEGRTYEQYF
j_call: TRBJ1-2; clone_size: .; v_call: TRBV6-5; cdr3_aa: CASSTTKDTNYGYTF
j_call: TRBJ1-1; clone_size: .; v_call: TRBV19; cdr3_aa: CASTPPVRGGEAFF
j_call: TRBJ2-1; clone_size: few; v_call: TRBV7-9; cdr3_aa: CASSGKDDEQFF
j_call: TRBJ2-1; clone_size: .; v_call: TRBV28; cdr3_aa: CASSQTGGFYNEQFF
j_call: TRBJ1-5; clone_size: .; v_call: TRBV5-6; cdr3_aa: CASSLGGTGGQPQHF
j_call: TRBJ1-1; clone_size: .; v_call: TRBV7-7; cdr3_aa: CASSPRTGEDTEAFF
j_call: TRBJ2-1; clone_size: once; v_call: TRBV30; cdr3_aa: CAWSGQVGNEQFF
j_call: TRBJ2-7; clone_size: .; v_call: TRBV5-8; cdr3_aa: CASFLRGRGEQYF
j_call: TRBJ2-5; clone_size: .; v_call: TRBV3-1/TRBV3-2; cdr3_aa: CASSQRGRLQETQYF
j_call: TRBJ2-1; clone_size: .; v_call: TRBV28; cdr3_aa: CASSLGGGTHNEQFF
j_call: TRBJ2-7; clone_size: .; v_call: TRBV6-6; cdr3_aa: CASNEGAGEQYF
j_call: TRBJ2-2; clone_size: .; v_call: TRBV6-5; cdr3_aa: CASSPPGGELFF
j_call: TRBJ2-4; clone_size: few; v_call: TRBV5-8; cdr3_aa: CASSLGQVGRSKNIQYF
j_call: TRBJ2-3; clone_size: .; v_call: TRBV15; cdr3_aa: CATGPGTGLAADTQYF
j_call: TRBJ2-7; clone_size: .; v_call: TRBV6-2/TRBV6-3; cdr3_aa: CASSYGTGVYEQYF
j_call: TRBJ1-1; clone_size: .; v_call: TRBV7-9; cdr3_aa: CASRGSGTTREAFF
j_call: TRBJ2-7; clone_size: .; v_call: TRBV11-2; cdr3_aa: CASALGSYEQYF